The next 22 T cell receptor beta chains were all read from a single sample in a study of T cell changes during pregnancy in multiple sclerosis. Sequencing was performed with immunoSEQ multiplex PCR; in TCRdb, only in-frame clones are kept and a portion is missing. The table lists tens of thousands of clones, over 85% of them singletons, with approximately 2.8% in the top ten. The sequencing here drew on CD8+ T cells from peripheral blood mononuclear cells, taken before pregnancy. These receptors came from a female donor with multiple sclerosis, enrolled in a pregnancy study.

The chain recombines TRBV6-5 with TRBJ1-3; D perhaps matches TRBD1 (5 bases). CDR1 MNHEY and CDR2 SVGAGI come from the germline V gene. CDR3 length: 15 amino acids. Trimming took off 4 bases at V and 4 bases at J, with 14 bases between the two ends. CDR3 residues: CASSLGFGAGNTIYF. CDR3 DNA: TGTGCCAGCAGTTTAGGGTTTGGGGCAGGAAACACCATATATTTT.

The chain couples TRBV19 to TRBJ2-1; the D gene is possibly TRBD1 (6 bases). Germline lookup yields CDR1 LNHDA and CDR2 SQIVND (reference sequence). Trimming stripped 11 bases from V and 4 bases from J, with 9 bases between. This CDR3 region has 11 residues. The DNA of the CDR3 is TGTGCCGCACAGGGTTACAATGAGCAGTTCTTC. As protein: CAAQGYNEQFF.

This clone is termed medium-sized (0.01 to 0.1%). CDR3 loop: CATGPGEQETQYF. CDR3 bases: TGTGCCACAGGGCCCGGTGAACAAGAGACCCAGTACTTC. The chain has TRBV6-1 and TRBJ2-5, with a weak D call TRBD1 (5 bases). Per germline, CDR1 MNHNS and CDR2 SASEGT. Trimming removed 10 bases from V and 2 bases from J, with 14 bases in between. This CDR3 spans 13 amino acids.

The chain carries TRBV27 and TRBJ2-1; 8 bases line up with TRBD1. Germline-derived CDR1 and CDR2 are MNHEY and SMNVEV (reference sequence). The CDR3 is made up of 14 amino acids. Trimming at V came to 4 bases and at J to 7 bases, leaving 6 bases not matched to a gene. The CDR3 bases are TGTGCCAGCAGTTCAGGGGGCTTGCAAAATGAGCAGTTCTTC. It specifies CASSSGGLQNEQFF.

The chain couples TRBV27 to TRBJ1-4; the D gene is possibly TRBD1 (6 bases). Germline CDR1 is MNHEY and CDR2 is SMNVEV (reference sequence). V was pared by 7 bases and J by 4 bases, with 10 bases between. The CDR3 runs 13 residues. The CDR3 protein is CASTGQNNEKLFF. The CDR3 nucleotides read TGTGCCAGCACCGGACAGAATAATGAAAAACTGTTTTTT.

The chain has TRBV19 and TRBJ1-1; D may be TRBD1 (5 bases). Germline assignment: CDR1 LNHDA and CDR2 SQIVND (reference sequence). The CDR3 contains 13 residues. V dropped 5 bases and J dropped 3 bases, with 10 bases sitting between them. CDR3 nucleotides: TGTGCCAGTAGTCCGCGGGGCTACACTGAAGCTTTCTTT. This gives the protein CASSPRGYTEAFF.

The chain uses TRBV27 and TRBJ1-1; weak D call: TRBD1 (5 bases). The germline gives CDR1 MNHEY, CDR2 SMNVEV (reference sequence). V gave up 0 bases and J gave up 0 bases, with 8 bases separating them. The CDR3 extends over 15 amino acids. CDR3 nucleotides: TGTGCCAGCAGTTTATCGTCAGGGATGAACACTGAAGCTTTCTTT. Its protein product is CASSLSSGMNTEAFF.

This chain links TRBV27 with TRBJ2-7; 10 bases align to TRBD2. The CDR3 has 15 residues. Germline V CDR1 and CDR2: MNHEY, SMNVEV (reference sequence). V shed 6 bases and J 3 bases; nucleotides not matched to a gene: 8. The chain's CDR3 is CASRAIAGGYYEQYF. CDR3 in DNA: TGTGCCAGCAGGGCTATAGCGGGGGGATACTACGAGCAGTACTTC.

The chain employs TRBV9 and TRBJ1-4; D remains unclear. Deletions cut 3 bases from V and 1 base from J, with 7 bases between. The CDR3 contains 14 residues. Germline lookup yields CDR1 SGDLS and CDR2 YYNGEE. The CDR3 DNA reads TGTGCCAGCAGCGCCGGAGGAACTAATGAAAAACTGTTTTTT. This gives the protein CASSAGGTNEKLFF.

J is TRBJ2-3 and V is TRBV4-1; 8 bases match TRBD1. CDR1 and CDR2 (germline): MGHRA, YSYEKL. After removal of 6 bases from V and 9 bases from J, the junction contained 5 bases not matched to a gene. This CDR3 region has 12 residues. The CDR3 here is CASSGDRGTQYF. Written as DNA, the CDR3 is TGCGCCAGCAGTGGAGACAGGGGAACGCAGTATTTT.

The gene calls are TRBV21-1 and TRBJ1-2; the listed D gene, TRBD1, was not tested against the DNA. TRBV21-1 corresponds to a pseudogene. The CDR3 is made up of 14 amino acids. The chain's CDR3 is CASSKITQGYGYTF. The CDR3 bases are TGTGCCAGCAGCAAAATAACACAGGGGTATGGCTACACCTTC.

The V call is TRBV6-4, the J call TRBJ1-6; unclear D gene. The CDR3 spans 17 residues. Trimming cost V 6 bases and J 8 bases, with 23 bases left between them. Germline CDR1 reads MRHNA; CDR2 reads SNTAGT. The CDR3 DNA follows: TGTGCCAGCAGCACACAACGGGAACAGAGACTGGATTCACCCCTCCACTTT. As protein: CASSTQREQRLDSPLHF.

V and J are TRBV6-1 and TRBJ2-1; 7 bases fit TRBD1. CDR3 length: 14 amino acids. Germline V CDR1 and CDR2: MNHNS, SASEGT. The ends lost 3 bases at V and 7 bases at J; junction bases unmatched: 6. CDR3 DNA sequence: TGTGCCAGCAGTGATTTTACAGGGGAAAATGAGCAGTTCTTC. This codes for CASSDFTGENEQFF.

This chain uses TRBV7-9 with TRBJ2-2, with D possibly TRBD1 on 7 matching bases. CDR3 size: 15 residues. V lost 4 bases to trimming and J lost 4 bases, with 13 bases between them. Germline CDR1 reads SEHNR; CDR2 reads FQNEAQ (reference sequence). DNA for the CDR3: TGTGCCAGCAGCTCCTCAGGGGGGAGCACCGGGGAGCTGTTTTTT. The encoded protein is CASSSSGGSTGELFF.

This chain links TRBV7-7 with TRBJ2-7; 11 nucleotides match TRBD1. In germline, CDR1 is SSHAT, CDR2 FNYEAQ (reference sequence). CDR3 size: 15 residues. V lost 3 bases to trimming and J lost 3 bases; unmatched junction nucleotides: 4. CDR3 coding DNA: TGTGCCAGCAGCTTTGGGACAGGGGGTGACTACGAGCAGTACTTC. This encodes CASSFGTGGDYEQYF.

The genes are TRBV9 and TRBJ2-1; D is possibly TRBD2 (5 bases). This CDR3 is 12 amino acids long. Deletions cut 6 bases from V and 5 bases from J, with 9 bases between. The germline V gene has CDR1 SGDLS and CDR2 YYNGEE. CDR3 amino acids: CASTSGNNEQFF. The CDR3 DNA reads as TGTGCCAGCACCTCGGGGAACAATGAGCAGTTCTTC.

The chain couples TRBV4-1 to TRBJ2-3; D gene uncertain. Germline CDR1 is MGHRA and CDR2 is YSYEKL. The CDR3 runs 12 residues. V shed 8 bases and J shed 2 bases, with 8 bases lying between them. This CDR3 is CASGTATDTQYF. The CDR3 region has the DNA TGCGCCAGCGGTACAGCCACAGATACGCAGTATTTT.

The rearrangement uses TRBV4-3 and TRBJ1-2; D ambiguous. The CDR3 spans 14 residues. The V gene's germline CDR1 is LGHNA and CDR2 YSLEER. Trimming took off 1 base at V and 4 bases at J, with 10 bases between the two ends. CDR3 nucleotide sequence: TGCGCCAGCAGCCAAGGAGGGCTCGCCTATGGCTACACCTTC. As protein: CASSQGGLAYGYTF.

This chain uses TRBV29-1 with TRBJ2-1; D may be TRBD1 (6 bases). Germline values: CDR1 SQVTM, CDR2 ANQGSEA. This CDR3 region has 14 residues. Trimming stripped 3 bases from V and 4 bases from J, with 13 bases between. The DNA of the CDR3 is TGCAGCGTTGATTCTGGGGGCGGATACAATGAGCAGTTCTTC. This encodes CSVDSGGGYNEQFF.

This chain joins TRBV12-5 and TRBJ1-5, with unresolved D. V dropped 1 base and J dropped 7 bases, with 8 bases sitting between them. Germline assignment: CDR1 LGHNT and CDR2 FRNRAP. The CDR3 loop spans 13 amino acids. The CDR3 DNA is TGTGCTAGTGGTTTGGAGGTCGGGCAGCCCCAGCATTTT. Protein sequence: CASGLEVGQPQHF.

The V call is TRBV7-6, the J call TRBJ2-3; 9 positions match TRBD2. Germline CDR1 is SGHVS and CDR2 is FNYEAQ. Unmatched junction bases numbered 3, after V lost 5 bases and J lost 6 bases. This CDR3 has 13 residues. The CDR3 region is CASSAGGSDTQYF. The CDR3 bases are TGTGCCAGCAGCGCGGGGGGGTCCGATACGCAGTATTTT.

The chain links TRBV7-5 to TRBJ1-5; TRBD1 was called by the table and not checked on the DNA. TRBV7-5 constitutes a pseudogene. The CDR3 sequence is 12 residues long. In DNA, the CDR3 is TGTGTCAGTCTTCCCAGGGAACAGCCCCAGCATTTT. As protein: CVSLPREQPQHF.